The 16 T cell receptor beta chains in this list originate from one sample, sequenced in a study of shared clonotypes between healthy human individuals (dated by TCRdb to the early 2020s). Library method: the immunoSEQ multiplex PCR assay. The table comes from immuneACCESS by way of TCRdb, which keeps in-frame sequences with V and J called. Part of the clones is missing from these tables; in studies checked, under half for an unresolved V gene and the rest for unknown reasons. The sample data list approximately 940,000 clones, and roughly 72% of these were observed just once. The biggest ten clones account for around 1.5% of the sample. The sequenced sample consisted of memory CD4+ T cells sorted from blood. Taken with the paper, the label for cell subset or site translates to: CD45RA-negative fraction. The receptors were sampled from a man between 18 and 29 years old in good health.

V usage is TRBV18 and J usage is TRBJ2-7; 8 bases agree with TRBD2. This CDR3 has 15 amino acids. Losses at the gene ends were 3 bases for V and 2 bases for J; bases not matched to a gene: 6. Germline V lookup: CDR1 KGHSH, CDR2 LQKENI. CDR3 residues: CASSPQGGGPYEQYF. In DNA form, the CDR3 reads TGTGCCAGCTCACCTCAGGGCGGGGGGCCCTACGAGCAGTACTTC.

This chain uses TRBV5-1 with TRBJ2-1, with D hard to call. V lost 0 bases, J lost 7 bases, and 11 bases lay in between. The V gene's germline CDR1 is SGHRS and CDR2 YFSETQ. The length of the CDR3 is 14 residues. CDR3 in amino acids: CASSLDVTRNEQFF. The DNA for the CDR3 is TGCGCCAGCAGCTTGGATGTAACAAGGAATGAGCAGTTCTTC.

This clone was recorded once. This sequence joins TRBV7-2 and TRBJ2-1; no reliable D call. The CDR3 is 16 amino acids. Germline V gene data show CDR1 as SGHTA and CDR2 as FQGNSA. Trimming pared 2 bases from V and 1 base from J, leaving 12 bases between. CDR3 sequence reads: CASSLRRGISYNEQFF. CDR3 DNA: TGTGCCAGCAGCTTAAGACGTGGTATTTCCTACAATGAGCAGTTCTTC.

The CDR3 reads CASSPRRGTLGFF. DNA for the CDR3: TGTGCCAGCAGTCCCAGGCGTGGCACCCTGGGGTTCTTC. The V call is TRBV28, the J call TRBJ2-1, with D unclear. The CDR3 is made up of 13 amino acids. The germline CDR1 and CDR2 sequences are MDHEN and SYDVKM. Trimming shortened V by 5 bases and J by 15 bases, and 20 bases separated the two germline ends.

The rearrangement joins TRBV27 to TRBJ2-2, with 8 bases lining up with TRBD2. V lost 3 bases to trimming and J lost 3 bases; unmatched junction nucleotides: 6. This CDR3 has 16 amino acids. Germline V CDR1 and CDR2: MNHEY, SMNVEV (reference sequence). In DNA form, the CDR3 reads TGTGCCAGCAGTTTTAGGGGGACTAGGGACACCGGGGAGCTGTTTTTT. Translation gives CASSFRGTRDTGELFF.

The rearrangement links TRBV5-1 to TRBJ2-1; D gene ambiguous. The CDR3 has 12 amino acids. Trimming stripped 5 bases from V and 6 bases from J, with 9 bases between. Germline-derived CDR1 and CDR2 are SGHRS and YFSETQ. The DNA of the CDR3 is TGCGCCAGCAGTCCACAGAGCAATGAGCAGTTCTTC. It yields the protein CASSPQSNEQFF.

The chain couples TRBV4-3 to TRBJ2-4, with 8 positions matching TRBD2. This CDR3 comprises 21 residues. The junction had 20 bases not matched to a gene; V was cut back by 4 bases and J by 0 bases. The V gene's germline CDR1 is LGHNA and CDR2 YSLEER. This CDR3 is CASSPDLVAGGSKLAKNIQYF. The DNA for the CDR3 is TGCGCCAGCAGCCCTGACTTGGTGGCGGGAGGTTCTAAACTAGCCAAAAACATTCAGTACTTC.

This chain connects TRBV19 to TRBJ1-1, with D possibly TRBD1 on 6 matching bases. The V and J ends lost 8 bases and 2 bases respectively, with 21 bases between them. Germline lookup yields CDR1 LNHDA and CDR2 SQIVND (reference sequence). The CDR3 spans 16 residues. DNA of the CDR3: TGTGCCAGTTGCGGAATCAAGGGGGGGCCCAACACTGAAGCTTTCTTT. Translating gives CASCGIKGGPNTEAFF.

This chain connects TRBV28 to TRBJ2-7; D is possibly TRBD1 (6 bases). Germline V gene data show CDR1 as MDHEN and CDR2 as SYDVKM. The CDR3 is made up of 12 amino acids. Trimming removed 6 bases from V and 6 bases from J, with 12 bases in between. The CDR3 is CASSLRQVEQYF. CDR3 coding DNA: TGTGCCAGCAGCCTAAGACAGGTCGAGCAGTACTTC.

This clone was counted only a few times. This sequence joins TRBV9 and TRBJ2-6; D might be TRBD1 (5 bases). V lost 4 bases and J 1 base, leaving 12 bases between the germline ends. The V gene's germline CDR1 is SGDLS and CDR2 YYNGEE. The CDR3 covers 16 residues. The CDR3 spells CASSKRQPSGANVLTF. CDR3 sequence (DNA): TGTGCCAGCAGCAAGCGACAGCCTTCTGGGGCCAACGTCCTGACTTTC.

V is TRBV7-3 and J is TRBJ1-2; no clear D. The CDR3 sequence is 12 residues long. Germline V CDR1 and CDR2: SGHTA, FQGTGA. V lost 5 bases and J lost 8, with 12 bases in between. DNA of the CDR3: TGTGCCAGCAGCCCCCGCCGCGAGGGCTACACCTTC. Protein sequence: CASSPRREGYTF. Complete variable domain (other parts from reference TRBV7-3 and TRBJ1-2): GAGVSQTPSNKVTEKGKYVELRCDPISGHTALYWYRQSLGQGPEFLIYFQGTGAADDSGLPNDRFFAVRPEGSVSTLKIQRTERGDSAVYLCASSPRREGYTFGSGTRLTVV.

This clone was seen ten or more times. The rearrangement links TRBV19 to TRBJ2-3; no definite D call. The CDR3 contains 14 residues. Trimming cost V 1 base and J 2 bases, with 7 bases left between them. CDR1 is LNHDA and CDR2 is SQIVND in the germline V gene (reference sequence). The CDR3: CASSIALATDTQYF. In DNA, the CDR3 is TGTGCCAGTAGTATAGCCCTTGCCACAGATACGCAGTATTTT. The full variable domain, completed using reference TRBV19 and TRBJ2-3, is DGGITQSPKYLFRKEGQNVTLSCEQNLNHDAMYWYRQDPGQGLRLIYYSQIVNDFQKGDIAEGYSVSREKKESFPLTVTSAQKNPTAFYLCASSIALATDTQYFGPGTRLTVL.

This clone was seen more than once but under ten times. V is TRBV18 and J is TRBJ2-7; D perhaps matches TRBD1 (6 bases). This CDR3 is 13 amino acids long. CDR1 is KGHSH and CDR2 is LQKENI in the germline V gene. V lost 4 bases, J lost 0 bases, and 7 bases lay in between. The CDR3: CASSLDSSYEQYF. In DNA form, the CDR3 reads TGTGCCAGCTCACTGGACAGCTCCTACGAGCAGTACTTC.

DNA of the CDR3: TGTGCCAGCAGTGGAAATCCGAAGAACACTGAAGCTTTCTTT. Its protein product is CASSGNPKNTEAFF. The chain joins TRBV2 to TRBJ1-1; no clear D. Germline V gives CDR1 SNHLY, CDR2 FYNNEI. There are 14 residues in the CDR3. Trimming left V 4 bases short and J 1 base short, with 10 bases between.

This clone was found many times. The CDR3 protein is CASRPRGSTSEQYF. The CDR3 DNA is TGTGCCAGCAGACCGCGGGGCAGCACAAGCGAGCAGTACTTC. J is TRBJ2-7 and V is TRBV5-8; maybe TRBD2 (6 bases). The V end was cut by 5 bases, the J end by 6 bases, with 18 bases between. This CDR3 region has 14 residues. Germline CDR1 is SGHTS and CDR2 is YDEGEE.

This chain uses TRBV7-2 with TRBJ2-3; perhaps TRBD2 as D (6 bases). Per the germline V gene, CDR1 is SGHTA and CDR2 is FQGNSA. The CDR3 is 15 residues long. Between the trimmed V and J ends, which lost 3 bases and 4 bases, there was a span of 14 bases. CDR3 DNA sequence: TGTGCCAGCAGCTTCAGAGCGGGTGTGGCAGATACGCAGTATTTT. The encoded protein is CASSFRAGVADTQYF.